Presented here are 17 T cell receptor beta chains from one specimen sequenced in a study of blood T cells in healthy people across ages. It was with a sample-barcoded 5' primer and a J-beta primer mix that a second PCR of roughly 7 to 12 cycles was run. TCRdb recomputed calls from the 5' RACE reads with MiXCR, one row per CDR3 protein. The data contain about 1.5 million distinct CDR3 sequences, less than 45% of them singletons. Sequencing was performed on blood. These receptors originate from a woman between 18 and 29 years old in good health.

This clonotype appeared a few times. This rearrangement joins TRBV7-3 to TRBJ2-1, with a tentative D call TRBD1 (6 bases). Trimming shortened V by 5 bases and J by 4 bases, and 15 bases separated the two germline ends. This CDR3 is 15 amino acids long. Germline CDR1 SGHTA, CDR2 FQGTGA. CDR3 bases: TGTGCCAGCAGCGGGGGACACACCCCTTACAATGAGCAGTTCTTC. Protein: CASSGGHTPYNEQFF.

This chain joins TRBV29-1 and TRBJ2-4; D call uncertain. The ends were cut back, 1 base at V and 15 bases at J, with 13 bases in the middle. Germline CDR1 SQVTM, CDR2 ANQGSEA. The CDR3 length is 11 residues. For the CDR3, the DNA is TGCAGCGTTGAAGCCCCCCAAACCCCGTACTTC. This translates into CSVEAPQTPYF.

The rearrangement links TRBV5-1 to TRBJ1-2, with 8 bases fitting TRBD1. J was trimmed by 4 bases and V by 4 bases; bases with no gene match: 9. Germline-derived CDR1 and CDR2 are SGHRS and YFSETQ. CDR3 length: 15 residues. The CDR3 here is CASSGGTGTGYGYTF. CDR3 nucleotides: TGCGCCAGCAGCGGGGGGACAGGAACAGGCTATGGCTACACCTTC.

This clonotype appeared a few times. The chain recombines TRBV27 with TRBJ1-5; 8 positions match TRBD1. The CDR3 totals 14 residues. After removal of 4 bases from V and 7 bases from J, the junction contained 6 bases not matched to a gene. Germline values: CDR1 MNHEY, CDR2 SMNVEV (reference sequence). The CDR3 here is CASSYRGAEQPQHF. Here the CDR3 DNA reads TGTGCCAGCAGTTACAGGGGGGCGGAACAGCCCCAGCATTTT.

The chain employs TRBV6-4 and TRBJ2-3; a weak D match, TRBD2 (5 bases). Per germline, CDR1 MRHNA and CDR2 SNTAGT. CDR3 length equals 14 residues. V was shortened by 3 bases and J by 4 bases, with 11 bases between the two germline ends. In nucleotides, the CDR3 is TGTGCCAGCAGTGAGAGAGAGGGAGCAGATACGCAGTATTTT. It yields the protein CASSEREGADTQYF.

This rearrangement joins TRBV9 to TRBJ2-7; D not resolved. Germline CDR1 and CDR2: SGDLS and YYNGEE. V was cut by 3 bases and J by 2 bases, with 12 bases left in between. The CDR3 is 14 amino acids. This CDR3 reads CASSAASGTYEQYF. As DNA, the CDR3 is TGTGCCAGCAGCGCTGCCTCGGGTACCTACGAGCAGTACTTC.

This clonotype has just one count. This chain links TRBV2 with TRBJ2-1; tentative D call: TRBD2 (5 bases). The germline CDR1 and CDR2 sequences are SNHLY and FYNNEI. Between the trimmed V and J ends, which lost 4 bases and 10 bases, there was a span of 26 bases. CDR3 length: 17 amino acids. CDR3 coding DNA: TGTGCCAGCAGTGGGGGTTCGGGGATCCCTCCAATCGGCGAGCAGTTCTTC. This translates into CASSGGSGIPPIGEQFF.

A few counts support this clonotype. Here the CDR3 DNA reads TGTGCCAGCTCACCACCCTCCCTAGCTTTTCTTCAGTTCTTC. Translated, it gives CASSPPSLAFLQFF. The chain links TRBV18 to TRBJ2-1, with D possibly TRBD2 on 5 matching bases. V lost 0 bases and J 13 bases, leaving 16 bases between the germline ends. Germline V gene lookup returns CDR1 KGHSH and CDR2 LQKENI. The length of the CDR3 is 14 residues.

J is TRBJ2-1 and V is TRBV20-1; 7 bases line up with TRBD2. The J call may be faulty, since TRBJ2-7 better matches the DNA end. The CDR3 totals 15 residues. Germline V gene data show CDR1 as DFQATT and CDR2 as SNEGSKA (reference sequence). CDR3 sequence (DNA): TGCAGTGCTACCAGCGGGGTAATCTCCTACAATGAGCAGTACTTC. This codes for CSATSGVISYNEQYF.

About this clonotype: One end of the junction fails to match germline, which may point to a read error. The chain has TRBV20-1 and TRBJ2-7; 8 positions agree with TRBD2. The CDR3 has 13 amino acids. CDR1 and CDR2 from the germline V gene are DFQATT and SNEGSKA (reference sequence). CDR3 sequence (DNA): TGCAGTACTAGCGGCGGGACCGCCTACGAGCAGTACTTC. It translates to CSTSGGTAYEQYF.

The chain joins TRBV4-3 to TRBJ2-3; D is possibly TRBD2 (7 bases). Trimming removed 0 bases at V and 0 bases at J, with 16 bases between. Looked up from germline, CDR1 is LGHNA and CDR2 is YSLEER. The CDR3 contains 18 residues. CDR3 residues: CASSQDAAAGASTDTQYF. In DNA, the CDR3 is TGCGCCAGCAGCCAAGATGCAGCGGCGGGGGCTAGCACAGATACGCAGTATTTT.

This clonotype was counted only a few times. The chain carries TRBV4-3 and TRBJ2-5, with D uncertain. Germline loops: CDR1 LGHNA, CDR2 YSLEER. The CDR3 runs 15 residues. V dropped 0 bases and J dropped 5 bases, with 13 bases sitting between them. CDR3 region: CASSQEGTLTETQYF. The CDR3 region has the DNA TGCGCCAGCAGCCAAGAGGGAACTCTGACGGAGACCCAGTACTTC.

In its sample, this clonotype was seen a few times. The gene calls are TRBV4-3 and TRBJ1-4, with D possibly TRBD1 on 5 matching bases. CDR3 length equals 15 residues. Germline V gene lookup returns CDR1 LGHNA and CDR2 YSLEER. V was clipped by 4 bases and J by 3 bases, with 12 bases between them. CDR3 loop: CASSRSGTSNEKLFF. For the CDR3, the DNA is TGCGCCAGCAGCCGGTCAGGGACTTCTAATGAAAAACTGTTTTTT.

The chain carries TRBV20-1 and TRBJ2-7; possible D gene TRBD2, 5 bases. CDR3 length: 14 residues. Germline CDR1 DFQATT, CDR2 SNEGSKA (reference sequence). V was clipped by 0 bases and J by 3 bases, with 12 bases between them. The CDR3 here is CSARDRGLHYEQYF. Here the CDR3 DNA reads TGCAGTGCTAGAGATCGGGGTCTCCACTACGAGCAGTACTTC.

This chain connects TRBV9 to TRBJ2-1, with D maybe TRBD2 (5 bases). Germline V lookup: CDR1 SGDLS, CDR2 YYNGEE. The CDR3 has 15 residues. V was clipped by 4 bases and J by 3 bases, with 14 bases between them. The DNA of the CDR3 is TGTGCCAGCAGCCCCCTCGCACTAGGCTACAATGAGCAGTTCTTC. This codes for CASSPLALGYNEQFF.

The genes are TRBV11-2 and TRBJ1-2; no definite D call. The V gene lost 5 bases and the J gene lost 7 bases, with 14 bases spanning the gap. CDR1 and CDR2 from the germline V gene are SGHAT and FQNNGV. CDR3 length equals 13 residues. The CDR3 loop reads CASSPDHWGGYTF. DNA of the CDR3: TGTGCCAGCAGCCCGGACCATTGGGGTGGCTACACCTTC.

The chain uses TRBV12-5 and TRBJ2-1; 9 nucleotides agree with TRBD2. The CDR3 consists of 16 residues. The J segment lost 5 bases and the V segment lost 1 base, leaving 6 bases of the junction unmatched. Germline CDR1 and CDR2: LGHNT and FRNRAP. For the CDR3, the DNA is TGTGCTAGTGGTTTGGCCCTAGCGGGACCCAACAATGAGCAGTTCTTC. This sequence encodes CASGLALAGPNNEQFF.